This T cell receptor beta chain was captured in a study of OX40 agonist ivuxolimab in advanced cancers. Study information: Antecedent anti-PD-1, anti-PD-L1 or anti-CTLA-4 therapy was permissible, with roughly 36% having received some. Whole-study results and caveats: Expanded clones were, on average, more numerous in CD8+ T cells than in CD4+.

Assay used: immunoSEQ multiplex PCR; TCRdb lists only in-frame clones, some missing. The data show 20,000 to 25,000 clones, roughly 81% seen once. This clone was seen just once. As yet, its antigen is unknown. Excluded were patients having autoimmune disease history or systemic immunosuppression. Germline V lookup: CDR1 MNHEY, CDR2 SVGAGI. V was shortened by 6 bases and J by 5 bases, with 17 bases between the two germline ends. The CDR3 has 15 residues. This sequence originates from an adult with an advanced solid tumor such as melanoma, head and neck, liver or kidney cancer. This specimen consisted of CD4+ or CD8+ T cells sorted from blood, obtained in a trial of the OX40 agonist ivuxolimab. The chain combines TRBV6-5 with TRBJ2-1; D remains ambiguous. CDR3 in amino acids: CASSPRPSGHNEQFF. CDR3 nucleotides: TGTGCCAGCAGCCCAAGACCTAGTGGGCACAATGAGCAGTTCTTC.